Listed below are T cell receptor beta chains from one sample, sequenced in a study of cytomegalovirus exposure and HLA in healthy donors. The assay was immunoSEQ multiplex PCR, and TCRdb's table has in-frame clones only and misses some. The sample has under 250,000 clones, about 72% seen once; the top ten hold 3.8%. Sequenced material: PBMCs. Receptors were obtained from a male donor in good health and CMV-seronegative. Both conserved end residues are part of each CDR3. Each record gives: V gene, J gene, D gene, clone size, CDR3 protein, CDR3 DNA. A D gene is named only where the DNA matches it firmly. A clone size is listed for some rows: how often the clone was seen (once, few, many), or a class if it is expanded.

>TRBV6-5|TRBJ2-1|-|-
CASRSGIGEQFF
TGTGCCAGCCGCTCGGGGATAGGTGAGCAGTTCTTC
>TRBV6-4|TRBJ2-2|TRBD2|-
CASKRSGLADTGELFF
TGTGCCAGCAAAAGATCGGGACTAGCGGACACCGGGGAGCTGTTTTTT
>TRBV7-9|TRBJ1-3|TRBD1|-
CASSPDRVVGSTIYF
TGTGCCAGCAGCCCGGACAGGGTCGTTGGTTCCACCATATATTTT
>TRBV7-6|TRBJ1-1|-|few
CASSSDGYTEAFF
TGTGCCAGCAGCTCAGACGGGTACACTGAAGCTTTCTTT
>TRBV9|TRBJ2-2|TRBD1|-
CASSGAPGTGSGGELFF
TGTGCCAGCAGCGGAGCCCCCGGGACAGGGAGTGGCGGGGAGCTGTTTTTT
>TRBV7-8|TRBJ1-5|-|few
CASSLARGPQYQHF
TGTGCCAGCAGCTTAGCCAGGGGACCCCAGTACCAGCATTTT
>TRBV4-1|TRBJ2-5|TRBD1|-
CASSLCRQGSPRVPRTQYF
TGCGCCAGCAGCCTATGCCGACAGGGGAGCCCAAGAGTACCCCGGACCCAGTACTTC
>TRBV28|TRBJ2-1|-|-
CASRYLDSYNEQFF
TGTGCCAGCCGTTACCTAGACTCCTACAATGAGCAGTTCTTC
>TRBV6-1|TRBJ2-1|-|-
CASSQIDIGEQFF
TGTGCCAGCAGTCAAATCGATATCGGTGAGCAGTTCTTC
>TRBV11-3|TRBJ2-1|-|-
CASSDGRGPSYNEQFF
TGTGCCAGCAGCGACGGGAGGGGGCCCTCCTACAATGAGCAGTTCTTC
>TRBV11-2|TRBJ1-2|-|-
CASSLDEETNYGYTF
TGTGCCAGCAGCTTAGATGAGGAAACAAACTATGGCTACACCTTC
>TRBV27|TRBJ2-2|-|-
CASISLLNTGELFF
TGTGCCAGCATCTCTCTCCTTAACACCGGGGAGCTGTTTTTT